This record concerns one T cell receptor (beta chain) sequence. Its antigen remains unknown. Trimming cost V 3 bases and J 7 bases; bases outside gene matches: 8. This CDR3 comprises 13 residues. Germline CDR1 GTSNPN, CDR2 SVGIG (reference sequence). The PCR had 60 Vbeta and 13 Jbeta primers. Profiled with immunoSEQ multiplex PCR; TCRdb holds only in-frame clones, not every one. The sample lists around 300,000 clones, 80% to 90% occurring once. This sample was taken from a study of cytomegalovirus exposure and HLA in healthy donors. Turning to the study itself: Sequencing of 150 million to 200 million T cells in an earlier analysis found 95 million to 120 million unique TCR beta sequences. Study-level findings and limits: In a later analysis, specific HLA alleles were associated with over 15,000 TCR beta sequences at a 0.05 false discovery rate. When a later analysis compared HLA-associated TCR beta chains with equally common others, the HLA-associated chains turned out to be more clonally expanded and to have lower generation probabilities.

This chain joins TRBV30 and TRBJ1-1, with TRBD1 identical over 7 bases. The receptor was derived from a woman aged 35 to 49 in good health and CMV-seropositive. The sample consisted of PBMCs. CDR3 DNA sequence: TGTGCCTGGAGGAGGGGACAGAGAGATGAAGCTTTCTTT. Protein sequence: CAWRRGQRDEAFF.